The source of this T cell receptor (beta chain) is a study of blood T cell repertoires in COVID-19. Looking at the study overall: COVID-19 samples collected from the United States, Italy and Spain covered acute and convalescent phases. PBMCs, B-cell-depleted T cells, or T cells were the source of the cDNA or gDNA that made up the material.

Sequencing was performed with immunoSEQ multiplex PCR; in TCRdb, only in-frame clones are kept and a portion is missing. The sample shows 130,000 to 150,000 clones, 88% of them seen only once. The CDR3 spans 15 residues. V dropped 0 bases and J dropped 7; count of bases not matched to a gene: 3. From germline, CDR1 is MNHEY and CDR2 SVGAGI. This sequence originates from a woman aged 45 to 65 with acute or convalescent COVID-19. V is TRBV6-5 and J is TRBJ1-5; 10 bases map to TRBD1. Sequencing used peripheral blood. The CDR3 DNA reads TGTGCCAGCAGTTACTCCGGGACAGGGGAACAGCCCCAGCATTTT. Protein product: CASSYSGTGEQPQHF.